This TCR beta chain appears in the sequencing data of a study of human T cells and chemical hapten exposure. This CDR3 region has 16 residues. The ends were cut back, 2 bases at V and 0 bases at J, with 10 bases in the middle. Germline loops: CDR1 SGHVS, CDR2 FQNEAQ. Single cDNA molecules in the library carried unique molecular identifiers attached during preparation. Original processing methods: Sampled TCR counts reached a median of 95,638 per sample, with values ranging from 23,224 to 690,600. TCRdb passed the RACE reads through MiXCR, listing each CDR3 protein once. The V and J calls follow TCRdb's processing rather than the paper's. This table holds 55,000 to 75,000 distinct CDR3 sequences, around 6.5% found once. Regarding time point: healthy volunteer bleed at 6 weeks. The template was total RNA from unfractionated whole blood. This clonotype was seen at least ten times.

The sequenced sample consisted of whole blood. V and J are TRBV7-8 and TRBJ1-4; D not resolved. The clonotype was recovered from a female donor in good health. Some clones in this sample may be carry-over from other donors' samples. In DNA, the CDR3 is TGTGCCAGCAGCTTACTGCAGCCAGCAACTAATGAAAAACTGTTTTTT. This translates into CASSLLQPATNEKLFF.